These 6 T cell receptor beta chains came from one sample sequenced in a study of blood T cell repertoires in COVID-19. Method: immunoSEQ multiplex PCR; TCRdb's copy keeps in-frame clones and lacks some. The table has about 95,000 clones, more than 70% seen once. The source material was peripheral blood. These receptor sequences come from a man in his fifties or sixties with COVID-19, enrolled during active disease.

The chain recombines TRBV10-1 with TRBJ1-2; 9 nucleotides align to TRBD1. The CDR3 totals 15 residues. CDR1 WNHNN and CDR2 SYGVQD come from the germline V gene (reference sequence). J lost 8 bases, V lost 5 bases, and 12 bases had no gene match. CDR3 bases: TGCGCCAGCAGTACCCGGGACAGGGACTTAGGCGGCTACACCTTC. Protein: CASSTRDRDLGGYTF.

The chain combines TRBV7-2 with TRBJ1-2; 7 nucleotides agree with TRBD1. With V trimmed by 0 bases and J by 8 bases, 12 bases remained unmatched. Germline V gives CDR1 SGHTA, CDR2 FQGNSA. This CDR3 comprises 16 residues. CDR3 region: CASSLAGPGGRDGYTF. The CDR3 DNA is TGTGCCAGCAGCTTAGCGGGTCCAGGGGGAAGGGACGGCTACACCTTC.

The genes are TRBV5-1 and TRBJ2-7; possible D gene TRBD1, 5 bases. The V end was cut by 0 bases, the J end by 3 bases, with 10 bases between. Germline loops: CDR1 SGHRS, CDR2 YFSETQ. The CDR3 is made up of 14 amino acids. CDR3 coding DNA: TGCGCCAGCAGCTTGGAACAGGCAAGCTACGAGCAGTACTTC. Its translation: CASSLEQASYEQYF.

The chain combines TRBV10-1 with TRBJ2-7, with D possibly TRBD2 on 6 matching bases. The germline gives CDR1 WNHNN, CDR2 SYGVQD (reference sequence). Trimming pared 7 bases from V and 0 bases from J, leaving 19 bases between. This CDR3 comprises 16 residues. The CDR3 DNA follows: TGCGCCAGCACTCTAAAACCGGGACTGCACTCCTACGAGCAGTACTTC. Its translation is CASTLKPGLHSYEQYF.

V is TRBV6-5 and J is TRBJ2-2; a possible D gene is TRBD1 (5 bases). Germline assignment: CDR1 MNHEY and CDR2 SVGAGI. V was pared by 7 bases and J by 0 bases, with 9 bases between. The CDR3 is 14 amino acids. CDR3 residues: CASKSRANTGELFF. The CDR3 coding sequence is TGTGCCAGCAAATCCAGGGCGAACACCGGGGAGCTGTTTTTT.

The chain is built from TRBV15 and TRBJ2-5; 8 nucleotides match TRBD1. Trimming took 2 bases from V and 2 from J; bases not matched to a gene: 1. The CDR3 consists of 14 residues. Germline CDR1 and CDR2: LNHNV and YYDKDF (reference sequence). The DNA for the CDR3 is TGTGCCACCAGCAGACAGGGGGCGCAAGAGACCCAGTACTTC. It codes for CATSRQGAQETQYF.